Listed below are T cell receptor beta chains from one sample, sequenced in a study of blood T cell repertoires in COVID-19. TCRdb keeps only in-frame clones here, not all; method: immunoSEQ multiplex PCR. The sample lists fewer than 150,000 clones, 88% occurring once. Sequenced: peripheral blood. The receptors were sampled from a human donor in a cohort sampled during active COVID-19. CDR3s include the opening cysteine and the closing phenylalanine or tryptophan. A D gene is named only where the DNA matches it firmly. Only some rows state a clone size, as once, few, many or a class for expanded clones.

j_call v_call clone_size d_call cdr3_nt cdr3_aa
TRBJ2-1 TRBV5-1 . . TGCGCCAGCAGCTTAACAGGGCAAGGATACAATGAGCAGTTCTTC CASSLTGQGYNEQFF
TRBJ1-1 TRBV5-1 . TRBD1 TGCGCCAGCAGCTTTCGGACAGGGGGGAAGCGGAACACTGAAGCTTTCTTT CASSFRTGGKRNTEAFF
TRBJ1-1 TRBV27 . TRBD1 TGTGCCAGCAGTTGGAACAGGGGGGCGAACACTGAAGCTTTCTTT CASSWNRGANTEAFF
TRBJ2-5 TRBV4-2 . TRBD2 TGTGCCAGCAGCCTGACCGGACTAGCGGGGGTGGAGACCCAGTACTTC CASSLTGLAGVETQYF
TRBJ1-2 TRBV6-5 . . TGTGCCAGCACCCGGGAGTCGACTCTCATCTACACCTTC CASTRESTLIYTF
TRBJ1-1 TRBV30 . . TGTGCCTGGAGTTCCGGGGGTCGTGGTGAAGCTTTCTTT CAWSSGGRGEAFF
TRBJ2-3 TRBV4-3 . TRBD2 TGCGCCAGCAGCCAAGAGAAGCGCGGGGGTACAGATACGCAGTATTTT CASSQEKRGGTDTQYF
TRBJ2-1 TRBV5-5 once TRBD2 TGTGCCAGCAGCTTGTACGGACTAGCCAATGAGCAGTTCTTC CASSLYGLANEQFF
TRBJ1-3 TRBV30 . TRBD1 TGTGCCTGGCAGGGGGGAGGAAACACCATATATTTT CAWQGGGNTIYF
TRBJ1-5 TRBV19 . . TGTGCCAGTAGGGACAGCCTCAATCAGCCCCAGCATTTT CASRDSLNQPQHF
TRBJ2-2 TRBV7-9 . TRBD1 TGTGCCAGCAGCCAGGGACAGGGGGCCGGGGAGCTGTTTTTT CASSQGQGAGELFF
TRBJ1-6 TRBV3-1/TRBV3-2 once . TGTGCCAGCAGCCATCAGGGAAATTCACCCCTCCACTTT CASSHQGNSPLHF
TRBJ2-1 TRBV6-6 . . TGTGCCAGCAGTTACTCTTGGCCCTCCTACAATGAGCAGTTCTTC CASSYSWPSYNEQFF
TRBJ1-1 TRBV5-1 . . TGCGCCAGCAGCTTGGTTTCAGGGGCGGTATCCGCTGAAGCTTTCTTT CASSLVSGAVSAEAFF
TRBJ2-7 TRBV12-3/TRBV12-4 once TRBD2 TGTGCCAGCAGCCACGGGGGGGACGAGCAGTACTTC CASSHGGDEQYF
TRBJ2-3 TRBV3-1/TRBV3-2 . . TGTGCCAGCAGCCCCGGGACTTTAGATACGCAGTATTTT CASSPGTLDTQYF
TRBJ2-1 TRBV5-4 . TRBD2 TGTGCCAGCAGAGCGAGCGGGGGGACCAACAATGAGCAGTTCTTC CASRASGGTNNEQFF
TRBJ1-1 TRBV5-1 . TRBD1 TGCGCCAGCAGCAGGGACAGCCTGAACACTGAAGCTTTCTTT CASSRDSLNTEAFF
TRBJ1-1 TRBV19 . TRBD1 TGTGCCAGTACCGTCCGGGACAGGGTTTTCCAAGCGGTATTT CASTVRDRVFQAVF
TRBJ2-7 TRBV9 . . TGTGCCAGCAGCGTAGGCAGAAATTCCTACGAGCAGTACTTC CASSVGRNSYEQYF
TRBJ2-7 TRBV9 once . TGTGCCAGCAGCGTAGCTTGGGGCAGCGAGCAGTACTTC CASSVAWGSEQYF
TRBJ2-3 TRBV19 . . TGTGCCAGCGGGGATGGGTTCGGCACAGATACGCAGTATTTT CASGDGFGTDTQYF
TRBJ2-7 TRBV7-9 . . TGTGCCAGCAAGAAGGTAGGGAGCTACGAGCAGTACTTC CASKKVGSYEQYF
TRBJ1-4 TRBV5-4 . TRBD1 TGTGCCAGCAGCTTGCAAGGGACAGGGTCTGAAAAACTGTTTTTT CASSLQGTGSEKLFF
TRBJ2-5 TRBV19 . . TGTGCCAGTAGTACTAGGACAGCGGTTGTGGAGACCCAGTACTTC CASSTRTAVVETQYF
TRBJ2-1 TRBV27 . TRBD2 TGTGCCAGCAGTTTATTAACTAGCGGGGGCAATGAGCAGTTCTTC CASSLLTSGGNEQFF
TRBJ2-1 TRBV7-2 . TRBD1 TGTGCCAGCAGCTTAGGACAGGGATCCTACAATGAGCAGTTCTTC CASSLGQGSYNEQFF
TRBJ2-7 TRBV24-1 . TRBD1 TGTGCCACCAGTGAGTCGACAGGGTCCTACGAGCAGTACTTC CATSESTGSYEQYF
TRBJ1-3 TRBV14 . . TGTGCCAGCAGCCAAGATGGCATCCGAACTGGAAACACCATATATTTT CASSQDGIRTGNTIYF
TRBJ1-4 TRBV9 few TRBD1 TGTGCCAGCAGCACACGGGACAGGGCGGATGAAAAACTGTTTTTT CASSTRDRADEKLFF
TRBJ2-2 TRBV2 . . TGTGCCAGCACCGGGGGGCAGGGTCGGACCGGGGAGCTGTTTTTT CASTGGQGRTGELFF
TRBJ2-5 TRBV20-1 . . TGCAGTGGTCTGAGTGAGGAGACCCAGTACTTC CSGLSEETQYF
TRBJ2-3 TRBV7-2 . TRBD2 TGTGCCAGCAGCTTAGTACGGCTAGCGGGGGTAGATACGCAGTATTTT CASSLVRLAGVDTQYF
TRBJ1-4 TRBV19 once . TGTGCCAGTAGTATGGTCAGCGTGGGTGAAAAACTGTTTTTT CASSMVSVGEKLFF
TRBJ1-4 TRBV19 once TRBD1 TGTGCCAGTAATCAGGGGGCAGGGGAAAAACTGTTTTTT CASNQGAGEKLFF
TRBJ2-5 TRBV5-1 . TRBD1 TGCGCCAGCAGCTCTTCGAGGGACAGGGTAGAGACCCAGTACTTC CASSSSRDRVETQYF
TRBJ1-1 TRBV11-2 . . TGTGCCAGCAGCTTAAGCGGCGGGAACACTGAAGCTTTCTTT CASSLSGGNTEAFF
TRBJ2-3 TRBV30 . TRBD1 TGTGCCTGGAGCGCCACGGCCGCCGGGACAGGGGGTAGAGATACGCAGTATTTT CAWSATAAGTGGRDTQYF
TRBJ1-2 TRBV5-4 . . TGTGCCAGCAGCTTGAATAGGGGGAACTATGGCTACACCTTC CASSLNRGNYGYTF
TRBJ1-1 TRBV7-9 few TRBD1 TGTGCCAGCACCGGGACAGACGGGAACACTGAAGCTTTCTTT CASTGTDGNTEAFF
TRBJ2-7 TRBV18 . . TGTGCCAGCTCACGCCCGGGAGTGGACGAGCAGTACTTC CASSRPGVDEQYF
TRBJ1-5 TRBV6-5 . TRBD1 TGTGCCAGCAGCGTACAGGGGGCGCGGAATCAGCCCCAGCATTTT CASSVQGARNQPQHF
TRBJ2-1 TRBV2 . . TGTGCCAGCAGTGTTGGGGCGTGGAATGAGCAGTTCTTC CASSVGAWNEQFF
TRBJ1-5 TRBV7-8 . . TGTGCCAGCAGCTTACTCAGGGTTGGTAGCAATCAGCCCCAGCATTTT CASSLLRVGSNQPQHF
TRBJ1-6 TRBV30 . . TGTGCCGGGCTAACCGGGACAACGGGAAAGCCCCTCCACTTT CAGLTGTTGKPLHF
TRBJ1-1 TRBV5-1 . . TGCGCCAGCAGCTTGACTTACGGGATGAACACTGAAGCTTTCTTT CASSLTYGMNTEAFF
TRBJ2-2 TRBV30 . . TGTGCCTGGAGTGACAACTACGGCGGGGAGCTGTTTTTT CAWSDNYGGELFF
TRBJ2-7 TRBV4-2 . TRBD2 TGTGCCAGCAGCCAATCTATTAGCGGGGGGACCCGATCCTACGAGCAGTACTTC CASSQSISGGTRSYEQYF
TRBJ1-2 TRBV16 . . TGTGCCAGCAGCCCATCCCTGTATGGCTACACCTTC CASSPSLYGYTF
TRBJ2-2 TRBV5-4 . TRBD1 TGTGCCAGCAGCTCCGGGACAGGGCACACCGGGGAGCTGTTTTTT CASSSGTGHTGELFF
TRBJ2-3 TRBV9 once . TGTGCCAGCAGCGGGAGTGACGGGTTGACAGATACGCAGTATTTT CASSGSDGLTDTQYF
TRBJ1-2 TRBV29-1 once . TGCAGCGTGAGGACACCCTATGGCTACACCTTC CSVRTPYGYTF
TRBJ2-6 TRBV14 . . TGTGCCAGCAGCCCGTACAGGACTGGGGCCAACGTCCTGACTTTC CASSPYRTGANVLTF
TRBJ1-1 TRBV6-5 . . TGTGCCAGCAGCCCCGGGAGGGTCACTGAAGCTTTCTTT CASSPGRVTEAFF
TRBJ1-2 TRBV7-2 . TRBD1 TGTGCCAGCAGCTCGAGACAGGGGGCGCGAGGCTATGGCTACACCTTC CASSSRQGARGYGYTF
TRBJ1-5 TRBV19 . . TGTGCCAGTAATGGTCATTGGAGGACCAATCAGCCCCAGCATTTT CASNGHWRTNQPQHF
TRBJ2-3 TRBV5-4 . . TGTGCCAGCAGCTTACCTGAGCTTCCAGATACGCAGTATTTT CASSLPELPDTQYF
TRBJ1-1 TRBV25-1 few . TGTGCCAGCAGTGACCGATATACTCGGAACACTGAAGCTTTCTTT CASSDRYTRNTEAFF
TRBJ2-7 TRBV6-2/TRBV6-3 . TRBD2 TGTGCCAGCAGTTATACTACTAGCGGGCTTCACGAGCAGTACTTC CASSYTTSGLHEQYF